This is a list of T cell receptor beta chains from one sample in a study of identical twins. TCRdb fed the 5' RACE reads into MiXCR, producing one record per CDR3 protein. The repertoire consists of 420,000 or so distinct CDR3 sequences, with less than 20% occurring once and the leading ten covering roughly 12%. The sample taken for sequencing was naive T cells sorted from blood. These receptor sequences come from a man aged 50 or older in good health. The CDR3 runs from the conserved cysteine through the conserved F or W. The D gene is left open where the match is weak. Where a row states a size, it is once, few, many or the class of an expanded clone; other rows omit it.

cdr3_aa cdr3_nt j_call d_call v_call clone_size
CASSLIGTDYEQYF TGTGCCAGCAGCTTGATCGGCACCGACTACGAGCAGTACTTC TRBJ2-7 . TRBV5-6 few
CASSPNLRSQHF TGTGCCAGCAGCCCGAATCTGCGGTCCCAGCATTTT TRBJ1-5 . TRBV7-9 few
CASSNREAGRQETQYF TGCGCCAGCAGTAACAGGGAGGCAGGTCGTCAAGAGACCCAGTACTTC TRBJ2-5 . TRBV5-1 many
CASSSVGTGGTGANVLTF TGTGCCAGCAGCTCCGTGGGGACAGGGGGTACTGGGGCCAACGTCCTGACTTTC TRBJ2-6 TRBD1 TRBV5-6 few
CSARGGSSYEQYF TGCAGTGCTAGGGGCGGGAGCTCCTACGAGCAGTACTTC TRBJ2-7 TRBD2 TRBV20-1 many
CSARSPSEQYF TGCAGTGCTAGAAGCCCGAGCGAGCAGTACTTC TRBJ2-7 . TRBV20-1 many
CASSYLGERSYNEQFF TGTGCCAGCAGTTATTTGGGGGAGAGATCCTACAATGAGCAGTTCTTC TRBJ2-1 . TRBV6-5 .
CASSLGTVGTDTQYF TGTGCCAGCTCACTCGGGACCGTTGGCACAGATACGCAGTATTTT TRBJ2-3 . TRBV18 .
CAIRGQEPTDTQYF TGTGCCATCAGGGGACAGGAACCCACAGATACGCAGTATTTT TRBJ2-3 TRBD1 TRBV10-3 .
CASSPGQGAFTNQETQYF TGTGCCAGCAGCCCGGGACAGGGGGCTTTCACTAACCAAGAGACCCAGTACTTC TRBJ2-5 TRBD1 TRBV9 .
CSAQGNNQPQHF TGCAGTGCACAGGGTAACAATCAGCCCCAGCATTTT TRBJ1-5 . TRBV20-1 .
CASSQLAGVAHEQFF TGTGCCAGCAGCCAGCTAGCGGGAGTTGCCCATGAGCAGTTCTTC TRBJ2-1 TRBD2 TRBV4-2 many
CASSLDRGWTAGYTF TGCGCCAGCAGCTTGGATAGGGGGTGGACTGCTGGCTACACCTTC TRBJ1-2 . TRBV5-1 .
CASTRDRGSGNTIYF TGTGCCAGCACCCGGGACAGGGGGTCTGGAAACACCATATATTTT TRBJ1-3 TRBD1 TRBV12-3/TRBV12-4 many
CASSLGSGPTYEQYF TGCGCCAGCAGCTTGGGATCCGGACCGACCTACGAGCAGTACTTC TRBJ2-7 . TRBV5-1 many
CSVGRGDEAFF TGCAGCGTTGGGCGGGGTGATGAAGCTTTCTTT TRBJ1-1 . TRBV29-1 few
CATSRAGYLGTDTQYF TGTGCCACCAGCAGAGCAGGCTACTTAGGCACAGATACGCAGTATTTT TRBJ2-3 . TRBV15 many
CSASKGYTQYF TGCAGTGCTAGTAAGGGATATACGCAGTATTTT TRBJ2-3 . TRBV20-1 .
CAIRPGGNTGELFF TGTGCCATCAGGCCAGGGGGGAACACCGGGGAGCTGTTTTTT TRBJ2-2 TRBD1 TRBV10-3 .
CASSATGLREQYF TGTGCCAGCAGCGCTACTGGACTACGCGAGCAGTACTTC TRBJ2-7 . TRBV9 many
CASSLCGGGRKTQYF TGTGCCAGCAGTTTATGTGGGGGGGGGAGAAAGACCCAGTACTTC TRBJ2-5 TRBD2 TRBV12-3/TRBV12-4 few
CATSPEQGTGELFF TGTGCCACCAGCCCAGAGCAGGGTACCGGGGAGCTGTTTTTT TRBJ2-2 . TRBV15 .
CASKVRRRTNEQFF TGTGCCAGCAAGGTGAGAAGGCGGACCAATGAGCAGTTCTTC TRBJ2-1 . TRBV28 .
CASSVGTLYEQYF TGTGCCAGCAGTGTCGGCACGCTATACGAGCAGTACTTC TRBJ2-7 . TRBV6-1 many
CASSQMGYGYTF TGCGCCAGCAGCCAAATGGGCTATGGCTACACCTTC TRBJ1-2 . TRBV4-3 .
CASSQTGGTTVTELYNSPLHF TGTGCCAGCAGCCAGACCGGGGGCACCACCGTAACCGAACTCTATAATTCACCCCTCCACTTT TRBJ1-6 . TRBV3-1 many
CASSQRRGRLTGELFF TGCGCCAGCAGCCAACGCAGGGGGCGCTTGACCGGGGAGCTGTTTTTT TRBJ2-2 TRBD1 TRBV4-3 few
CSAPSGGTDTQYF TGCAGTGCTCCCAGTGGCGGCACAGATACGCAGTATTTT TRBJ2-3 . TRBV20-1 many
CASSLGGAYYGYTF TGTGCCAGCAGTTTAGGGGGGGCTTACTATGGCTACACCTTC TRBJ1-2 . TRBV12-3/TRBV12-4 many
CASSLRTGSNQPQHF TGTGCCAGCAGCCTCCGGACAGGGAGCAATCAGCCCCAGCATTTT TRBJ1-5 TRBD1 TRBV7-2 many
CSASYISRYEQYF TGCAGTGCTAGTTATATATCCCGTTACGAGCAGTACTTC TRBJ2-7 . TRBV20-1 few
CASRPGGADTQYF TGCGCCAGCAGGCCCGGGGGGGCAGATACGCAGTATTTT TRBJ2-3 TRBD2 TRBV5-1 .
CASSAAGGQLTDTQYF TGCGCCAGCAGCGCCGCGGGGGGCCAACTGACAGATACGCAGTATTTT TRBJ2-3 TRBD2 TRBV5-1 few
CASSLAQGNMDEQYF TGTGCCAGCAGCTTAGCGCAGGGGAATATGGACGAGCAGTACTTC TRBJ2-7 . TRBV7-2 .
CASSLNPGSSTDTQYF TGTGCCAGCAGCTTAAATCCGGGGTCTAGCACAGATACGCAGTATTTT TRBJ2-3 . TRBV11-2 many
CASSLQGTETQYF TGCGCCAGCAGCTTGCAGGGGACGGAGACCCAGTACTTC TRBJ2-5 . TRBV5-1 .
CASKSGGRYNEQFF TGTGCCAGCAAAAGTGGGGGGAGATACAATGAGCAGTTCTTC TRBJ2-1 . TRBV6-1 .
CASSRPSLAGDDTQYF TGTGCCAGCAGCCGACCGAGTCTAGCGGGGGATGATACGCAGTATTTT TRBJ2-3 TRBD2 TRBV3-1 few
CATSSSETYEQYF TGTGCCACCAGTTCGAGTGAAACCTACGAGCAGTACTTC TRBJ2-7 . TRBV24-1 many
CSARFGGSYEQYF TGCAGTGCTAGATTTGGCGGCTCCTACGAGCAGTACTTC TRBJ2-7 . TRBV20-1 .
CSARDQPLEYEQYF TGCAGTGCTAGAGATCAGCCACTTGAGTACGAGCAGTACTTC TRBJ2-7 . TRBV20-1 .